A selection of T cell receptor beta chains follows, all from one sample in a study of T cell changes during pregnancy in multiple sclerosis. Sequencing was performed with immunoSEQ multiplex PCR; in TCRdb, only in-frame clones are kept and a portion is missing. The sample contains approximately 46,000 clones, about 90% of which appear only once. The sequences come from CD4+ T cells from peripheral blood mononuclear cells, collected after pregnancy. All receptors come from a female donor with multiple sclerosis, enrolled in a pregnancy study. The CDR3 runs from the conserved cysteine through the conserved F or W. A D gene is named only where the DNA matches it firmly. Not every row has a clone size; where given, it reads once, few, many or a size class.

clone_size j_call v_call d_call cdr3_aa cdr3_nt
few TRBJ1-2 TRBV29-1 . CSVSSLEGGYTF TGCAGCGTTTCTTCCTTGGAGGGGGGCTACACCTTC
. TRBJ2-1 TRBV2 TRBD2 CASSETSGISSYNEQFF TGTGCCAGCAGTGAAACTAGCGGGATTAGCTCCTACAATGAGCAGTTCTTC
. TRBJ2-7 TRBV27 . CASSFRGSYEQYF TGTGCCAGCAGTTTTCGGGGGAGCTACGAGCAGTACTTC
. TRBJ1-1 TRBV7-9 TRBD1 CASSLVDRVRTEAFF TGTGCCAGCAGCTTAGTTGACAGGGTGAGAACTGAAGCTTTCTTT
once TRBJ2-1 TRBV5-8 TRBD1 CASSFLLRDRGYNEQFF TGTGCCAGCAGCTTCCTGCTTAGGGACAGGGGGTACAATGAGCAGTTCTTC
. TRBJ2-5 TRBV6-1 TRBD2 CASSVPPGTSLKTQYF TGTGCCAGCAGTGTTCCGCCCGGGACTAGTTTAAAGACCCAGTACTTC
. TRBJ2-1 TRBV5-5 . CASSLGPHNEQFF TGTGCCAGCAGCTTGGGGCCGCACAATGAGCAGTTCTTC
. TRBJ2-5 TRBV28 TRBD1 CATIPDRSSETQYF TGTGCCACCATCCCGGACAGGTCGAGCGAGACCCAGTACTTC
few TRBJ1-2 TRBV6-1 TRBD1 CAGRVDRADGYTF TGTGCCGGCAGAGTGGACAGGGCGGATGGCTACACCTTC
. TRBJ2-3 TRBV4-2 TRBD1 CASSQGQGARTDTQYF TGTGCCAGCAGCCAAGGGCAGGGGGCGAGGACAGATACGCAGTATTTT